The T cell receptor (beta chain) described here comes from a study of blood T cells in healthy people across ages. Overall study: Per two T cells, template switching captured roughly one barcoded beta molecule. The study, taken as a whole, reports: With naive T cell percentage, TCR beta diversity showed a strong correlation.

This clonotype was recorded a few times. Its antigen remains unidentified. Through a sample-barcoded 5' primer and a J-beta primer mix, a second PCR was run for about 6 to 11 cycles. Each of the cDNA molecules was tagged by a template-switch adaptor with 12 random nucleotides. MiXCR, applied by TCRdb to the 5' RACE reads, yields one record per CDR3 protein. The sample has more than 650,000 distinct CDR3 sequences; 22% are singletons. The material sequenced was blood. This TCR was recovered from a man between 65 and 85 years old in good health.

Here the CDR3 reads CASSPLVENYGYTF. For the CDR3, the DNA is TGCGCCAGCAGTCCCCTCGTGGAAAACTATGGCTACACCTTC. V gene TRBV5-1 combines with J gene TRBJ1-2; D ambiguous. The CDR3 is made up of 14 amino acids. Germline V lookup: CDR1 SGHRS, CDR2 YFSETQ. Trimming shortened V by 5 bases and J by 2 bases, and 13 bases separated the two germline ends.